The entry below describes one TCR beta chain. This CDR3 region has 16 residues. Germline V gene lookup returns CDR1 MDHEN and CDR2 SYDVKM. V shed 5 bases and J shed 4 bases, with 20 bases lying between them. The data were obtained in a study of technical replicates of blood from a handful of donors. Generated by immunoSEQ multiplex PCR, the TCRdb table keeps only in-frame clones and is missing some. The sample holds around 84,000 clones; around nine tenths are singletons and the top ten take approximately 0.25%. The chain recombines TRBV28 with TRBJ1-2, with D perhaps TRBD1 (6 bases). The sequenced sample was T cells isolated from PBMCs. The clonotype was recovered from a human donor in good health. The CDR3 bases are TGTGCCAGCAGTCCTGGGGGTACAGGGCAGATCTATGGCTACACCTTC. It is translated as CASSPGGTGQIYGYTF.